This TCR beta chain was profiled in a study of T cell responses to AZD1222 COVID-19 vaccine. Study-level points and caveats: No day 14 peak samples; only post-peak repertoires were characterized.

Profiling relied on immunoSEQ multiplex PCR, and the TCRdb table lists in-frame clones only, not all of them. Of fewer than 130,000 clones detected, around 95% appear once; the ten largest clones hold 2% to 2.5%. The CDR3 has 13 residues. CDR1 and CDR2 (germline): SGHTA, FQGTGA. V lost 5 bases and J lost 8, with 14 bases in between. Comments on this clone: Its antigen is still unknown.

Sample: peripheral blood, taken on day 0 of AZD1222 vaccination. The gene calls are TRBV7-3 and TRBJ2-3; maybe TRBD1 (6 bases). This receptor was obtained from an adult in good health. The CDR3 spells CASSPFEGGTQYF. CDR3 DNA sequence: TGTGCCAGCAGCCCGTTTGAAGGGGGTACGCAGTATTTT.